Listed below are T cell receptor beta chains from one sample, sequenced in a study of cytomegalovirus exposure and HLA in healthy donors. Sequencing used immunoSEQ multiplex PCR; TCRdb keeps in-frame clones, though not all of them. This sample carries hundreds of thousands of clones, about nine tenths of them seen once, and the ten largest clones take about 0.8%. The sample taken for sequencing was PBMCs. The receptor set was obtained from a woman aged 18 to 35 in good health and CMV-seronegative. Both conserved end residues are part of each CDR3. Fields, in order: V gene, clone size, D gene, J gene, CDR3 protein, CDR3 DNA. A D gene is named only where the DNA matches it firmly. A clone size is listed for some rows: how often the clone was seen (once, few, many), or a class if it is expanded.

V gene: TRBV4-1
clone size: NA
D gene: TRBD1
J gene: TRBJ2-7
CDR3 protein: CASSPRDRSSYEQYF
CDR3 DNA: TGCGCCAGCAGCCCGCGGGACAGGAGCTCCTACGAGCAGTACTTC

V gene: TRBV4-1
clone size: NA
D gene: TRBD1
J gene: TRBJ1-3
CDR3 protein: CASSPNQGGTGNTIYF
CDR3 DNA: TGCGCCAGCAGCCCCAATCAGGGGGGAACTGGAAACACCATATATTTT

V gene: TRBV2
clone size: once
D gene: TRBD1
J gene: TRBJ2-4
CDR3 protein: CASSVDRGGDIQYF
CDR3 DNA: TGTGCCAGCAGTGTGGACAGGGGTGGAGACATTCAGTACTTC

V gene: TRBV9
clone size: few
D gene: NA
J gene: TRBJ2-7
CDR3 protein: CASSPSGYTYEQYF
CDR3 DNA: TGTGCCAGCAGTCCGTCCGGGTACACCTACGAGCAGTACTTC

V gene: TRBV28
clone size: NA
D gene: TRBD1
J gene: TRBJ1-2
CDR3 protein: CASKQGNYGYTF
CDR3 DNA: TGTGCCAGCAAACAGGGGAACTATGGCTACACCTTC

V gene: TRBV28
clone size: NA
D gene: TRBD1
J gene: TRBJ2-1
CDR3 protein: CASSFPTGQAVYNEQFF
CDR3 DNA: TGTGCCAGCAGTTTCCCCACCGGACAGGCTGTGTACAATGAGCAGTTCTTC

V gene: TRBV2
clone size: few
D gene: NA
J gene: TRBJ1-6
CDR3 protein: CASSVGRGGGSPLHF
CDR3 DNA: TGTGCCAGCAGTGTCGGTCGGGGAGGTGGTTCACCCCTCCACTTT

V gene: TRBV5-1
clone size: NA
D gene: NA
J gene: TRBJ2-7
CDR3 protein: CASSLPGSTGEQYF
CDR3 DNA: TGCGCCAGCAGCCTCCCCGGTAGCACGGGCGAGCAGTACTTC

V gene: TRBV5-4
clone size: NA
D gene: NA
J gene: TRBJ2-1
CDR3 protein: CASSSGLLIEQFF
CDR3 DNA: TGTGCCAGCAGCTCAGGACTACTAATTGAGCAGTTCTTC

V gene: TRBV27
clone size: NA
D gene: NA
J gene: TRBJ1-4
CDR3 protein: CASSLWAGTTNEKLFF
CDR3 DNA: TGTGCCAGCAGTTTATGGGCAGGAACAACTAATGAAAAACTGTTTTTT

V gene: TRBV27
clone size: NA
D gene: NA
J gene: TRBJ1-2
CDR3 protein: CASSWRGSTYGYTF
CDR3 DNA: TGTGCCAGCAGTTGGCGGGGATCCACCTATGGCTACACCTTC

V gene: TRBV9
clone size: NA
D gene: NA
J gene: TRBJ2-3
CDR3 protein: CASSNLGGVSTDTQYF
CDR3 DNA: TGTGCCAGCAGCAACCTAGGGGGAGTTAGCACAGATACGCAGTATTTT

V gene: TRBV7-6
clone size: once
D gene: TRBD1
J gene: TRBJ1-1
CDR3 protein: CASRPGTGNTEAFF
CDR3 DNA: TGTGCCAGCAGGCCCGGGACAGGGAACACTGAAGCTTTCTTT